This is a list of T cell receptor beta chains from one sample in a study of STAT5B mutations in CD4+ large granular lymphocyte leukemia. The table came from immunoSEQ multiplex PCR; TCRdb's copy has only in-frame clones and leaves some out. The data contain some 30,000 clones, 70% to 90% of them singletons. Sequencing was performed on CD4+ T cells from blood buffy coats. These receptors were obtained from a human donor in good health. Both conserved end residues are part of each CDR3. The D gene is left open where the match is weak. Clone sizes are given selectively: once, few, many, or a class where the clone is expanded.

.	TRBV7-2	TRBJ2-5	.	CASSLARNQETQYF	TGTGCCAGCAGCTTAGCGCGAAACCAGGAGACCCAGTACTTC
.	TRBV5-6	TRBJ2-3	TRBD2	CASSPTSGSTDTQYF	TGTGCCAGCAGCCCGACTAGCGGGAGCACAGATACGCAGTATTTT
.	TRBV7-9	TRBJ2-1	TRBD2	CASSHDIRGDNEQFF	TGTGCCAGCAGCCACGACATCCGGGGGGACAATGAGCAGTTCTTC
.	TRBV30	TRBJ2-5	.	CAWNLGQLETQYF	TGTGCCTGGAACCTTGGACAGTTAGAGACCCAGTACTTC
.	TRBV7-6	TRBJ1-4	.	CASSLGGGRGNEKLFF	TGTGCCAGCAGCTTAGGAGGAGGCAGGGGTAATGAAAAACTGTTTTTT
.	TRBV29-1	TRBJ2-2	.	CSARGGRETGELFF	TGCAGCGCGAGGGGGGGGAGAGAGACCGGGGAGCTGTTTTTT
.	TRBV7-2	TRBJ1-5	.	CASSGRVNQPQHF	TGTGCCAGCAGCGGCAGGGTAAATCAGCCCCAGCATTTT
.	TRBV2	TRBJ2-5	.	CASSVERQETQYF	TGTGCCAGCAGTGTCGAGAGACAAGAGACCCAGTACTTC
.	TRBV28	TRBJ1-2	.	CASSLSAGGDLDYGYTF	TGTGCCAGCAGTTTATCGGCGGGGGGGGATCTCGACTATGGCTACACCTTC
.	TRBV29-1	TRBJ2-7	.	CSVGVQLDDEQYF	TGCAGCGTCGGGGTCCAACTAGATGACGAGCAGTACTTC
.	TRBV6-1	TRBJ2-1	TRBD1	CASRRTGAVDEQFF	TGTGCCAGCAGAAGGACAGGGGCAGTGGATGAGCAGTTCTTC
.	TRBV7-6	TRBJ2-3	TRBD2	CASSPLSGRSDTQYF	TGTGCCAGCAGCCCACTCAGCGGGAGGTCAGATACGCAGTATTTT
.	TRBV14	TRBJ2-2	.	CASSPDWNTGELFF	TGTGCCAGCAGCCCAGACTGGAACACCGGGGAGCTGTTTTTT
once	TRBV18	TRBJ2-1	TRBD2	CASSPRTSDYNEQFF	TGTGCCAGCTCACCAAGGACTAGCGACTACAATGAGCAGTTCTTC
.	TRBV6-5	TRBJ1-2	.	CASKYSQNSNYGYTF	TGTGCCAGCAAGTACTCACAGAACTCTAACTATGGCTACACCTTC
once	TRBV5-1	TRBJ2-1	.	CASSLVTLGVAAYNEQFF	TGCGCCAGCAGCTTGGTAACCCTTGGGGTAGCGGCTTACAATGAGCAGTTCTTC
.	TRBV14	TRBJ1-2	.	CASSQALGRGYTF	TGTGCCAGCAGCCAAGCACTGGGACGTGGCTACACCTTC
.	TRBV15	TRBJ2-5	.	CATSRDRETQYF	TGTGCCACCAGCAGAGATCGAGAGACCCAGTACTTC
.	TRBV7-8	TRBJ1-3	.	CASSQPVSGNTIYF	TGTGCCAGCAGCCAGCCGGTCTCTGGAAACACCATATATTTT
.	TRBV28	TRBJ2-1	.	CASSRGGSRAISEQFF	TGTGCCAGCAGCCGAGGAGGAAGTCGGGCGATATCGGAGCAGTTCTTC
.	TRBV7-9	TRBJ2-2	.	CASSLDIPSGGELFF	TGTGCCAGCAGCTTAGATATACCAAGCGGAGGGGAGCTGTTTTTT
.	TRBV28	TRBJ2-2	TRBD2	CASSPGGVIRTGELFF	TGTGCCAGCAGCCCGGGGGGGGTTATTCGTACCGGGGAGCTGTTTTTT
few	TRBV10-1	TRBJ1-2	TRBD1	CASSRTGYDGYTF	TGCGCCAGCAGCCGGACAGGGTACGATGGCTACACCTTC
.	TRBV7-2	TRBJ2-2	TRBD2	CASSWASGTSGELFF	TGTGCCAGCAGCTGGGCTAGCGGGACTAGCGGGGAGCTGTTTTTT
once	TRBV5-1	TRBJ2-5	.	CASKMGPEVETQYF	TGCGCCAGCAAAATGGGGCCAGAGGTGGAGACCCAGTACTTC
.	TRBV14	TRBJ2-7	.	CASSQSGYEQYF	TGTGCCAGCAGCCAGAGCGGTTACGAGCAGTACTTC
once	TRBV5-4	TRBJ2-1	.	CASSLVSNEQFF	TGTGCCAGCAGCTTGGTTTCCAATGAGCAGTTCTTC
few	TRBV29-1	TRBJ2-7	TRBD2	CSVGGGTSYEQYF	TGCAGCGTTGGGGGGGGTACCTCCTACGAGCAGTACTTC
.	TRBV28	TRBJ2-1	TRBD1	CASSLQYLDRANEQFF	TGTGCCAGCAGTTTACAGTACCTGGACAGGGCAAATGAGCAGTTCTTC
.	TRBV7-2	TRBJ2-1	TRBD2	CASSLDGRVYNEQFF	TGTGCCAGCAGCTTAGACGGGAGGGTTTACAATGAGCAGTTCTTC
.	TRBV6-5	TRBJ2-7	.	CASQKWGIYEQYF	TGTGCCAGTCAGAAGTGGGGAATCTACGAGCAGTACTTC
.	TRBV28	TRBJ1-5	.	CASSWDFNQPQHF	TGTGCCAGCAGTTGGGATTTCAATCAGCCCCAGCATTTT
.	TRBV4-1	TRBJ1-1	TRBD1	CASRVPGQEAFF	TGCGCCAGCAGGGTACCGGGACAGGAAGCTTTCTTT
.	TRBV11-2	TRBJ2-5	.	CASSLRIGQETQYF	TGTGCCAGCAGCTTACGTATCGGACAGGAGACCCAGTACTTC
.	TRBV28	TRBJ2-1	TRBD1	CASSPWTGGDNEQFF	TGTGCCAGCAGTCCGTGGACAGGGGGGGACAATGAGCAGTTCTTC
.	TRBV7-2	TRBJ2-7	TRBD1	CASSFTGVEQYF	TGTGCCAGCAGCTTCACAGGGGTCGAGCAGTACTTC
.	TRBV29-1	TRBJ2-7	TRBD1	CSVQGVSAYEQYF	TGCAGCGTTCAGGGGGTATCCGCCTACGAGCAGTACTTC